This record concerns one T cell receptor beta chain sequence. Antigen unknown. These data come from a study of STAT3 mutations in large granular lymphocyte leukemia. Study results and caveats: Every T-cell large granular lymphocyte leukemia patient had at least one immunodominant TCR beta clonotype. TCR clonotype switching after therapy occurred in about 30% of the 18 patients.

Sequenced by immunoSEQ multiplex PCR; TCRdb stores in-frame clones only, minus some. This table has 35,000 or so clones, 70% to 90% appearing once. The TCR originated in a human donor with T large granular lymphocyte leukemia. Some clones in this sample may be carry-over from other donors' samples. Sequenced material: PBMCs.

CDR3 loop: CASSRQGGTEAFF. The CDR3 region has the DNA TGTGCCAGCAGTCGACAGGGCGGGACTGAAGCTTTCTTT. V gene TRBV6-6 combines with J gene TRBJ1-1, with 7 positions matching TRBD1. The junction had 5 bases not matched to a gene; V was cut back by 5 bases and J by 5 bases. This CDR3 is built from 13 residues. CDR1 and CDR2 from the germline V gene are MNHNY and SVGAGI (reference sequence).